Each of the 11 T cell receptor beta chains below was sequenced from the same sample in a study of CD8 T cells in ankylosing spondylitis. Study-level points and caveats: There was a TCR beta motif, made of several highly homologous variants, that appeared characteristic of ankylosing spondylitis blood.

These TCRs are of unknown antigen specificity. MiXCR, applied by TCRdb to the 5' RACE reads, yields one record per CDR3 protein. This sample yields 750,000 to 850,000 distinct CDR3 sequences, of which 10% to 15% are seen a single time; around 0.51% belongs to the top ten. What was sequenced was blood, either unsorted or a sorted T cell fraction (not recorded which). The receptors were sampled from a male donor with ankylosing spondylitis.

This chain joins TRBV7-8 and TRBJ1-1; 8 nucleotides agree with TRBD1. Germline-derived CDR1 and CDR2 are SGHVS and FQNEAQ. Trimming at V came to 5 bases and at J to 13 bases, leaving 9 bases not matched to a gene. This CDR3 has 12 amino acids. This CDR3 is CASSMDRAVSFF. The CDR3 bases are TGTGCCAGCAGCATGGACAGGGCGGTCAGTTTCTTT.

The chain joins TRBV5-1 to TRBJ2-7; possible D gene TRBD2, 5 bases. The germline V gene has CDR1 SGHRS and CDR2 YFSETQ. The ends were cut back, 4 bases at V and 0 bases at J, with 17 bases in the middle. This CDR3 is 16 amino acids long. CDR3 DNA sequence: TGCGCCAGCAGCCTCCCCGGTAGCGCCAGCTCCTACGAGCAGTACTTC. Its protein product is CASSLPGSASSYEQYF.

This clonotype was counted a few times. The chain carries TRBV10-3 and TRBJ1-2; no clear D. This CDR3 contains 13 residues. V dropped 4 bases and J dropped 6 bases, with 12 bases sitting between them. From germline, CDR1 is ENHRY and CDR2 SYGVKD. The CDR3 here is CAISGERAHGYTF. CDR3 nucleotides: TGTGCCATCAGTGGGGAGAGGGCTCATGGCTACACCTTC.

This clonotype has a handful of counts. The chain couples TRBV6-2 or TRBV6-3 to TRBJ2-3, with TRBD1 identical over 8 bases. V lost 8 bases to trimming and J lost 3 bases; unmatched junction nucleotides: 16. Germline-derived CDR1 and CDR2 are MNHEY and SVGEGT. This CDR3 has 17 residues. The chain's CDR3 is CASRGLRTGLWTDTQYF. The CDR3 bases are TGTGCCAGCCGCGGACTCCGGACAGGGCTATGGACAGATACGCAGTATTTT.

This clonotype was observed a few times. The chain combines TRBV29-1 with TRBJ1-6; D not resolved. The CDR3 contains 13 residues. The germline V and J ends were trimmed by 4 bases and 6 bases, with 10 bases remaining between them. CDR1 is SQVTM and CDR2 is ANQGSEA in the germline V gene. The CDR3 coding sequence is TGCAGCGTTGCGAGGTCCACTAATTCACCCCTCCACTTT. Its translation is CSVARSTNSPLHF.

The V gene is TRBV7-9, the J gene TRBJ2-2, with 9 bases that match TRBD1. This CDR3 has 14 amino acids. Germline values: CDR1 SEHNR, CDR2 FQNEAQ (reference sequence). After removal of 7 bases from V and 7 bases from J, the junction contained 7 bases not matched to a gene. The CDR3 region is CASNGQGIGGELFF. The CDR3, as DNA: TGTGCCAGCAACGGACAGGGGATCGGCGGGGAGCTGTTTTTT.

This clonotype has at least ten counts. CDR3 loop: CASSLDGVRNSPLHF. The DNA of the CDR3 is TGTGCCAGCAGCTTAGATGGGGTTCGGAATTCACCCCTCCACTTT. The chain is built from TRBV7-2 and TRBJ1-6; D not certain. Trimming left V 1 base short and J 7 bases short, with 11 bases between. In germline, CDR1 is SGHTA, CDR2 FQGNSA. This CDR3 is built from 15 residues. Complete variable domain (other parts from reference TRBV7-2 and TRBJ1-6): GAGVSQSPSNKVTEKGKDVELRCDPISGHTALYWYRQSLGQGLEFLIYFQGNSAPDKSGLPSDRFSAERTGGSVSTLTIQRTQQEDSAVYLCASSLDGVRNSPLHFGNGTRLTVT.

CDR3 in amino acids: CASSQDVPTYSGRASYEQYF. CDR3 sequence (DNA): TGCGCCAGCAGCCAAGATGTGCCAACCTATAGCGGGAGGGCCTCCTACGAGCAGTACTTC. The chain uses TRBV4-3 and TRBJ2-7; 11 bases match TRBD2. Germline V gives CDR1 LGHNA, CDR2 YSLEER. The CDR3 has 20 amino acids. J was trimmed by 0 bases and V by 0 bases; bases with no gene match: 13.

The table lists this clonotype with a few counts. This chain connects TRBV6-1 to TRBJ2-1, with 9 nucleotides matching TRBD2. The CDR3 length is 14 residues. J lost 9 bases, V lost 7 bases, and 10 bases had no gene match. Germline loops: CDR1 MNHNS, CDR2 SASEGT. In DNA, the CDR3 is TGTGCCAGCACCATTAGCGGGGGTGGTACTGAGCAGTTCTTC. It yields the protein CASTISGGGTEQFF.

Only a few counts were recorded for this clonotype. CDR3 loop: CASSLSTHAYEQYF. CDR3 sequence (DNA): TGTGCCAGCAGTTTATCGACCCACGCATACGAGCAGTACTTC. This chain joins TRBV27 and TRBJ2-7, with no clear D. Germline V gives CDR1 MNHEY, CDR2 SMNVEV (reference sequence). The CDR3 totals 14 residues. V was shortened by 0 bases and J by 4 bases, with 10 bases between the two germline ends.

The CDR3 loop reads CASRPGTGGTGELFF. CDR3 in DNA: TGCGCCAGCAGACCCGGGACAGGGGGAACCGGGGAGCTGTTTTTT. V gene TRBV5-1 combines with J gene TRBJ2-2, with 11 bases fitting TRBD1. The V gene's germline CDR1 is SGHRS and CDR2 YFSETQ. This CDR3 has 15 amino acids. The J segment lost 5 bases and the V segment lost 5 bases, leaving 5 bases of the junction unmatched.